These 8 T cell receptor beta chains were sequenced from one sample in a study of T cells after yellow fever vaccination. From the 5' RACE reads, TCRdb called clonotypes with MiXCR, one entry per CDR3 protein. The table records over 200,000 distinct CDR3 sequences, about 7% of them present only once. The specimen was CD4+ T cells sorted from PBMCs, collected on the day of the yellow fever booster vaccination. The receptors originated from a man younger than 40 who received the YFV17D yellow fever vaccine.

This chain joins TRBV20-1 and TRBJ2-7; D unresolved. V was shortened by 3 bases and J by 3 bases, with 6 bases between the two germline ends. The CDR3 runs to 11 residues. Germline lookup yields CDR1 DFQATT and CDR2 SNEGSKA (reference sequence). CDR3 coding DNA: TGCAGTGCTAGCCCTATCTACGAGCAGTACTTC. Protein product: CSASPIYEQYF.

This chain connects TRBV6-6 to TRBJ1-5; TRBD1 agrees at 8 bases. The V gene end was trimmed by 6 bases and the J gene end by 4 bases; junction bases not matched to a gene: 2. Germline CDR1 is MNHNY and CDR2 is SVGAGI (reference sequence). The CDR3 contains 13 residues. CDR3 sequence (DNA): TGTGCCAGCAGGGACAGGGAGAATCAGCCCCAGCATTTT. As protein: CASRDRENQPQHF.

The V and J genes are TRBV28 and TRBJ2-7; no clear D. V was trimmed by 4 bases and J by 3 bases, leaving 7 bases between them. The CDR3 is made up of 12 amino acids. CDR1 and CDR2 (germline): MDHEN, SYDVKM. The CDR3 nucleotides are TGTGCCAGCAGTTCACCCAACTACGAGCAGTACTTC. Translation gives CASSSPNYEQYF.

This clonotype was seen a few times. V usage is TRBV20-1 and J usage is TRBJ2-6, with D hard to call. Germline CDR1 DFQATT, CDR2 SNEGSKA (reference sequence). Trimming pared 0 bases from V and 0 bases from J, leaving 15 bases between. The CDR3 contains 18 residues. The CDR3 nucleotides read TGCAGTGCTAGAGATGGTAGCTACCCCAGCTCTGGGGCCAACGTCCTGACTTTC. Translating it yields CSARDGSYPSSGANVLTF.

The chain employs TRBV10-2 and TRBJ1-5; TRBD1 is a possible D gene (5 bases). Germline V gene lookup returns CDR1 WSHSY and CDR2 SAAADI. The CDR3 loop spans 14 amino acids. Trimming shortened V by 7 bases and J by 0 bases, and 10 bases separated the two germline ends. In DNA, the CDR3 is TGCGCCAGCAAGCAGGGATATAGCAATCAGCCCCAGCATTTT. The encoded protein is CASKQGYSNQPQHF.

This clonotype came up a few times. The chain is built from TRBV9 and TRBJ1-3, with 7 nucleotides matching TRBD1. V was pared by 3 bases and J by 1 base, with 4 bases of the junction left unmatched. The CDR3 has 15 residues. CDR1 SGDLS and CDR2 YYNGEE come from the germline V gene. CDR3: CASSAGGSSGNTIYF. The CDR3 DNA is TGTGCCAGCAGCGCAGGGGGTTCTTCTGGAAACACCATATATTTT.

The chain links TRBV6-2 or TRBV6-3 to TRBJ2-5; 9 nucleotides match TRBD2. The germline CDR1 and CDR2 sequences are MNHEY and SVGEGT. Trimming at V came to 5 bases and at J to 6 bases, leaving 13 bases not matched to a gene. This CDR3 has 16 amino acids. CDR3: CASSPYGSGRGKTQYF. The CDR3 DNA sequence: TGTGCCAGCAGTCCCTACGGTAGCGGGAGAGGAAAGACCCAGTACTTC.

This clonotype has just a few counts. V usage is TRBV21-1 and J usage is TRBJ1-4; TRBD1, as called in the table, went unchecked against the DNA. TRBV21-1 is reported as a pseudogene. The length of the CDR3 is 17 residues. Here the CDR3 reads CASSHAPGASPNEKLFF. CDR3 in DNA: TGTGCCAGCAGCCACGCCCCCGGGGCATCGCCCAATGAAAAACTGTTTTTT.